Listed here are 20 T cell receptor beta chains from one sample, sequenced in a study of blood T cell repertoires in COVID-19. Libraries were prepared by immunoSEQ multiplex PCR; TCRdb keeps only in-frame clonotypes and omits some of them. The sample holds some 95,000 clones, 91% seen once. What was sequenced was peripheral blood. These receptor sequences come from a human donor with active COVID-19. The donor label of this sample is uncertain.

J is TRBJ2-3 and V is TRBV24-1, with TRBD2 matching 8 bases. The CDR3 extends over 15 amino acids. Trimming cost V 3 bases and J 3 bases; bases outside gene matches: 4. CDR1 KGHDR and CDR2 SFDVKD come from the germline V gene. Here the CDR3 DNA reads TGTGCCACCAGTGATGAGGCGGGGGGTACAGATACGCAGTATTTT. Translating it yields CATSDEAGGTDTQYF.

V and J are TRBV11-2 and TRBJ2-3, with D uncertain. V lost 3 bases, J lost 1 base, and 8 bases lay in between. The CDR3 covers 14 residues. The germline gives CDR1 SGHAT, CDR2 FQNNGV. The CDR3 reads CASSLSVGTDTQYF. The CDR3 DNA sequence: TGTGCCAGCAGCTTGTCGGTGGGCACAGATACGCAGTATTTT. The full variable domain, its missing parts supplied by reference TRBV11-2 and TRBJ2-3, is EAGVAQSPRYKIIEKRQSVAFWCNPISGHATLYWYQQILGQGPKLLIQFQNNGVVDDSQLPKDRFSAERLKGVDSTLKIQPAKLEDSAVYLCASSLSVGTDTQYFGPGTRLTVL.

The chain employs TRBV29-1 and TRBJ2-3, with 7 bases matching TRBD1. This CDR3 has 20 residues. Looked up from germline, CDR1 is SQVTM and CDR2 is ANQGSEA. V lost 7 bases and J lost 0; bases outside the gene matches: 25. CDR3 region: CSAEGLDRISVISSTDTQYF. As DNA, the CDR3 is TGCAGCGCTGAGGGCCTGGACAGGATCTCTGTTATTTCTAGCACAGATACGCAGTATTTT.

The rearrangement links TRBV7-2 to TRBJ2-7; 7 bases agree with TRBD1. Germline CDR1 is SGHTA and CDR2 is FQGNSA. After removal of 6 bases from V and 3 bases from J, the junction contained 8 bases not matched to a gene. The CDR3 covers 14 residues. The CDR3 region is CASRRRQGDYEQYF. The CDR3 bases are TGTGCCAGCAGGCGGCGACAGGGAGACTACGAGCAGTACTTC. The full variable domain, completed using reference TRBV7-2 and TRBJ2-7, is GAGVSQSPSNKVTEKGKDVELRCDPISGHTALYWYRQSLGQGLEFLIYFQGNSAPDKSGLPSDRFSAERTGGSVSTLTIQRTQQEDSAVYLCASRRRQGDYEQYFGPGTRLTVT.

CDR3 in DNA: TGTGCCAGTAGTACTAGCGGGGGGGCCTACGAGCAGTACTTC. This codes for CASSTSGGAYEQYF. The chain recombines TRBV19 with TRBJ2-7, with 12 bases identical to TRBD2. J gave up 2 bases and V 4 bases, and 0 bases lay outside the gene matches. The CDR3 is 14 amino acids. Germline CDR1 and CDR2: LNHDA and SQIVND (reference sequence).

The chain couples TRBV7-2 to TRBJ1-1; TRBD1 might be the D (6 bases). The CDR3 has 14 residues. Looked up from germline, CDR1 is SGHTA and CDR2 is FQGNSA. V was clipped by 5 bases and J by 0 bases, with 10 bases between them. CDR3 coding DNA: TGTGCCAGCAGCATTACAGGGCTGAACACTGAAGCTTTCTTT. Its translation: CASSITGLNTEAFF.

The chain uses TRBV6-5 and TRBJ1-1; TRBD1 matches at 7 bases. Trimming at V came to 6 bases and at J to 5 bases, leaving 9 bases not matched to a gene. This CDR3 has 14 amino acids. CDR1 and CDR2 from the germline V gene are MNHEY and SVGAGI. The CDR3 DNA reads TGTGCCAGCAGCTCGGCAGGGGGAAATACTGAAGCTTTCTTT. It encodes CASSSAGGNTEAFF.

The CDR3 bases are TGTGCCAGCAACCTGGACAGGAACACTGAAGCTTTCTTT. Translating gives CASNLDRNTEAFF. The chain links TRBV2 to TRBJ1-1, with D possibly TRBD1 on 6 matching bases. The CDR3 contains 13 residues. The V and J ends lost 7 bases and 1 base respectively, with 10 bases between them. CDR1 is SNHLY, CDR2 FYNNEI, per germline.

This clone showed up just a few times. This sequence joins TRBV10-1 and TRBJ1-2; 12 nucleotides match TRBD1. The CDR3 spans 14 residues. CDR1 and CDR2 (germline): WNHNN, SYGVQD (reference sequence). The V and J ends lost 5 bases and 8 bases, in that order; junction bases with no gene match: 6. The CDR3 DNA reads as TGCGCCAGCAGTTCGGGACAGGGGGCAAGAGGCTACACCTTC. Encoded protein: CASSSGQGARGYTF.

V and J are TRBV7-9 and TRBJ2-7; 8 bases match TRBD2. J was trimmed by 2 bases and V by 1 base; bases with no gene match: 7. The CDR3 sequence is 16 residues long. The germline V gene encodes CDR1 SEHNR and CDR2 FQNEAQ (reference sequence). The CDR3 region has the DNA TGTGCCAGCAGCTTAGATCAGGGCGGGGGGACCTACGAGCAGTACTTC. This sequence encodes CASSLDQGGGTYEQYF. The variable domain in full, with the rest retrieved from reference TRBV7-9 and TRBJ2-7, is DTGVSQNPRHKITKRGQNVTFRCDPISEHNRLYWYRQTLGQGPEFLTYFQNEAQLEKSRLLSDRFSAERPKGSFSTLEIQRTEQGDSAMYLCASSLDQGGGTYEQYFGPGTRLTVT.

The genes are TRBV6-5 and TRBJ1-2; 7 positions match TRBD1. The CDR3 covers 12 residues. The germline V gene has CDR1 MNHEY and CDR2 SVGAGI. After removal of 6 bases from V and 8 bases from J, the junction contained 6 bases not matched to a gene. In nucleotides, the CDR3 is TGTGCCAGCAGGATGACAGGGCGCGGCTACACCTTC. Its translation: CASRMTGRGYTF.

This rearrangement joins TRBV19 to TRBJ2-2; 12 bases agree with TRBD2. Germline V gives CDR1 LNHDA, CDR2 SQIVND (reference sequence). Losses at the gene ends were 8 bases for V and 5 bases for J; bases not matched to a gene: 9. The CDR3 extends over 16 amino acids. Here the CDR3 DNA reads TGTGCCAGTCGACGTCTAGCGGGGGGGCGTACCGGGGAGCTGTTTTTT. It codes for CASRRLAGGRTGELFF.

The CDR3 here is CASSDWLGRGSSYEQYF. CDR3 in DNA: TGTGCCAGCAGTGACTGGTTGGGGCGCGGAAGCTCCTACGAGCAGTACTTC. This sequence joins TRBV2 and TRBJ2-7; maybe TRBD1 (5 bases). Germline loops: CDR1 SNHLY, CDR2 FYNNEI. This CDR3 contains 17 residues. V dropped 3 bases and J dropped 0 bases, with 18 bases sitting between them.

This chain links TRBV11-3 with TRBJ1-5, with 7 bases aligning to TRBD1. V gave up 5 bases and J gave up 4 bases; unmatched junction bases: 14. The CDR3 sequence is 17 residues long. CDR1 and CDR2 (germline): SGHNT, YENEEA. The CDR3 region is CASSLLFWDSANQPQHF. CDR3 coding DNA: TGTGCCAGCAGCCTCCTTTTTTGGGACAGTGCGAATCAGCCCCAGCATTTT. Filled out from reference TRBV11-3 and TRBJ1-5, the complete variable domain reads EAGVVQSPRYKIIEKKQPVAFWCNPISGHNTLYWYLQNLGQGPELLIRYENEEAVDDSQLPKDRFSAERLKGVDSTLKIQPAELGDSAVYLCASSLLFWDSANQPQHFGDGTRLSIL.

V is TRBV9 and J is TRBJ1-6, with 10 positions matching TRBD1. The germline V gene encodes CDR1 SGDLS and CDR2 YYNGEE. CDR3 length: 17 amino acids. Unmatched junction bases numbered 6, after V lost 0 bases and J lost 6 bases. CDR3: CASSVGGQGVFNSPLHF. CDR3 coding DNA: TGTGCCAGCAGCGTAGGAGGACAGGGGGTTTTTAATTCACCCCTCCACTTT.

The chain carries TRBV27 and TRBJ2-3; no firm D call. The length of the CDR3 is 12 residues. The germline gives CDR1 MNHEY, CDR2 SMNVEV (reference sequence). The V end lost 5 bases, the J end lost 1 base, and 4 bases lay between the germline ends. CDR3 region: CASSPGTDTQYF. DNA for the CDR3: TGTGCCAGCAGTCCAGGCACAGATACGCAGTATTTT.

The CDR3 spells CASSLRALGTEAFF. CDR3 coding DNA: TGTGCCAGCAGCTTAAGGGCCTTAGGCACTGAAGCTTTCTTT. J is TRBJ1-1 and V is TRBV7-3; no definite D call. The CDR3 covers 14 residues. With 1 base removed from V and 4 bases from J, the gap between germline ends came to 10 bases. Germline V lookup: CDR1 SGHTA, CDR2 FQGTGA.

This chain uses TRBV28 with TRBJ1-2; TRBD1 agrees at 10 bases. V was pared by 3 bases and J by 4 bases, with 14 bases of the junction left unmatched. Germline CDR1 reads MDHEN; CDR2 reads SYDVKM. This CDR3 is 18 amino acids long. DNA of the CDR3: TGTGCCAGCAGTTTCGGGACGTTCGGACAGGGGGTAATCTATGGCTACACCTTC. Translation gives CASSFGTFGQGVIYGYTF.

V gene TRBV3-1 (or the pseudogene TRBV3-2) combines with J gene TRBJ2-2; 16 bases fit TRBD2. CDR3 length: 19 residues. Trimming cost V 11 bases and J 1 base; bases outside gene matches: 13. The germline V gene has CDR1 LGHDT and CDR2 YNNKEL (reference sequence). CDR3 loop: CAASGGTSGGAMNTGELFF. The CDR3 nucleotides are TGTGCCGCGTCCGGCGGGACTAGCGGGGGGGCCATGAACACCGGGGAGCTGTTTTTT.

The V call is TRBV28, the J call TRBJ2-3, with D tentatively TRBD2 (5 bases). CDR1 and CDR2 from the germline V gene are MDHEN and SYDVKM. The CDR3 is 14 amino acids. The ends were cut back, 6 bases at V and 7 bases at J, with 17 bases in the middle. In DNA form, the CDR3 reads TGTGCCAGCAGCTTACTTCCCCCGGGGAATACGCAGTATTTT. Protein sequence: CASSLLPPGNTQYF.